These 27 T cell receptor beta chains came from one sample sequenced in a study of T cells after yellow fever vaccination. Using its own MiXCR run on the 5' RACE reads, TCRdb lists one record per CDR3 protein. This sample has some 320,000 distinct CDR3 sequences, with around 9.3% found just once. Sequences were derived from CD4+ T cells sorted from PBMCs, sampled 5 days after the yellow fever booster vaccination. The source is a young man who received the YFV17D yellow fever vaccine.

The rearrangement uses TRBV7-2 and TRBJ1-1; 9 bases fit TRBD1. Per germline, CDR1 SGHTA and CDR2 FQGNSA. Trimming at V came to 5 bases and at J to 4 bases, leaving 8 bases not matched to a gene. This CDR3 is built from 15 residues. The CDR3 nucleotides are TGTGCCAGCAGCCTTCCCGGGACAGGGTCCACTGAAGCTTTCTTT. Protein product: CASSLPGTGSTEAFF.

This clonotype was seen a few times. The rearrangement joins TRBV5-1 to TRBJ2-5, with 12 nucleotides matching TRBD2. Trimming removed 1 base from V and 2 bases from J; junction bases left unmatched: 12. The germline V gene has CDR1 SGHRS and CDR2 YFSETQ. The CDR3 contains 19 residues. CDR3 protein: CASSLPRLAGEIPQETQYF. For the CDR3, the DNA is TGCGCCAGCAGCTTGCCCCGACTAGCGGGGGAGATACCACAAGAGACCCAGTACTTC.

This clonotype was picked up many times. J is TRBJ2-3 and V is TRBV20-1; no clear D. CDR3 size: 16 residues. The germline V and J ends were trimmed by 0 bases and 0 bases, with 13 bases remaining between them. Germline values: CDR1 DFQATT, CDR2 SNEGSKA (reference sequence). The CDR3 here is CSARDPGLSSTDTQYF. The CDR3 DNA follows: TGCAGTGCTAGAGATCCTGGGCTGTCAAGCACAGATACGCAGTATTTT.

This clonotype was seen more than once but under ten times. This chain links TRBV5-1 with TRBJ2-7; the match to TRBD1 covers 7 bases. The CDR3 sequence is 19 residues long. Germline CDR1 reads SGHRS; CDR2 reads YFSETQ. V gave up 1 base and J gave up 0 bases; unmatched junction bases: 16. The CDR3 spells CASSLPRIPQGKSSYEQYF. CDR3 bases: TGCGCCAGCAGCTTGCCCAGAATACCACAGGGGAAAAGCTCCTACGAGCAGTACTTC.

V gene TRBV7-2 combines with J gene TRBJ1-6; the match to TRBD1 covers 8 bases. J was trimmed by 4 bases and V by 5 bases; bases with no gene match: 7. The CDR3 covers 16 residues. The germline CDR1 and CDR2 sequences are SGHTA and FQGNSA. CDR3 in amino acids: CASSTTGANYNSPLHF. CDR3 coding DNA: TGTGCCAGCAGCACGACAGGGGCGAATTATAATTCACCCCTCCACTTT.

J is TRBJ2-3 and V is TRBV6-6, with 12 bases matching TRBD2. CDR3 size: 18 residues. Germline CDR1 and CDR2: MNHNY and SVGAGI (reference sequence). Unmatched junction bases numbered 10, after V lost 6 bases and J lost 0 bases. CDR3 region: CASRKLAGGQGSTDTQYF. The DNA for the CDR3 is TGTGCCAGCAGGAAACTAGCGGGGGGACAGGGGAGCACAGATACGCAGTATTTT.

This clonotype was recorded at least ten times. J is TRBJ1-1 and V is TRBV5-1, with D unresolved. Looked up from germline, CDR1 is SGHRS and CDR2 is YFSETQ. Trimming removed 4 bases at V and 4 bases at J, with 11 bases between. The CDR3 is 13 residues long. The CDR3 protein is CASSPRTITEAFF. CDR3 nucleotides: TGCGCCAGCAGCCCCCGGACGATCACTGAAGCTTTCTTT.

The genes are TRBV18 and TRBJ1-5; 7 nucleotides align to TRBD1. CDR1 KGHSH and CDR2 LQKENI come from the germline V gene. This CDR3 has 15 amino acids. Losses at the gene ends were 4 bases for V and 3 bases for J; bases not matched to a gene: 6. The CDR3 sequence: CASSRWDSFNQPQHF. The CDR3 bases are TGTGCCAGCTCACGCTGGGACAGCTTCAATCAGCCCCAGCATTTT.

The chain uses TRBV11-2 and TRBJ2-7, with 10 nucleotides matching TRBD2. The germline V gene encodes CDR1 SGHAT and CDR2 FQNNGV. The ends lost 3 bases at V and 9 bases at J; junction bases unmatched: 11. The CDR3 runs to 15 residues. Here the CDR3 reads CASSFFTSGDTRQYF. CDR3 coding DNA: TGTGCCAGCAGCTTTTTCACTAGCGGGGACACTCGGCAGTACTTC.

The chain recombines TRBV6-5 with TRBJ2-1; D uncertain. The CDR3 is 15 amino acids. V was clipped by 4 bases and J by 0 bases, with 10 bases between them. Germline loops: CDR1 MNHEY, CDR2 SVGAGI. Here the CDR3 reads CASSSTVSSYNEQFF. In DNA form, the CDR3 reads TGTGCCAGCAGTTCCACAGTGAGCTCCTACAATGAGCAGTTCTTC.

The CDR3 loop reads CASSKTLGTNTEAFF. The CDR3 nucleotides are TGTGCCAGCAGCAAAACCCTTGGGACGAACACTGAAGCTTTCTTT. This rearrangement joins TRBV21-1 to TRBJ1-1; TRBD1, the table's D call, lacks a check against the DNA. TRBV21-1 constitutes a pseudogene. The CDR3 loop spans 15 amino acids.

The DNA of the CDR3 is TGTGCCAGCAGCGGGCTAGACAGGGGACATGGAGATACGCAGTATTTT. It translates to CASSGLDRGHGDTQYF. The gene calls are TRBV7-2 and TRBJ2-3, with 8 bases lining up with TRBD1. J was trimmed by 5 bases and V by 5 bases; bases with no gene match: 12. The CDR3 is made up of 16 amino acids. Germline V gene data show CDR1 as SGHTA and CDR2 as FQGNSA.

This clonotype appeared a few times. The CDR3 DNA sequence: TGCAGTGCAAGGACAGGGACGGGACAAGAGACCCAGTACTTC. It yields the protein CSARTGTGQETQYF. The chain joins TRBV20-1 to TRBJ2-5, with 8 bases fitting TRBD1. CDR1 and CDR2 from the germline V gene are DFQATT and SNEGSKA (reference sequence). V lost 6 bases to trimming and J lost 2 bases; unmatched junction nucleotides: 8. This CDR3 is built from 14 residues.

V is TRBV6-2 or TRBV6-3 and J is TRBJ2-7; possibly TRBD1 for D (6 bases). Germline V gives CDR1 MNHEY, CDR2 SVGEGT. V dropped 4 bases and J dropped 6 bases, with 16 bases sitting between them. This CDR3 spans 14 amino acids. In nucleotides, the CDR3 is TGTGCCAGCAGTTCAGGGGTGGGAACCTTCGAGCAGTACTTC. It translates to CASSSGVGTFEQYF.

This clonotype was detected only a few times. CDR3 DNA: TGCAGTGCTCGTTACATCGGCCGTCAGTTCTTC. Residues: CSARYIGRQFF. This chain links TRBV20-1 with TRBJ2-1, with D unclear. Germline lookup yields CDR1 DFQATT and CDR2 SNEGSKA (reference sequence). V lost 5 bases and J 13 bases, leaving 15 bases between the germline ends. This CDR3 spans 11 amino acids.

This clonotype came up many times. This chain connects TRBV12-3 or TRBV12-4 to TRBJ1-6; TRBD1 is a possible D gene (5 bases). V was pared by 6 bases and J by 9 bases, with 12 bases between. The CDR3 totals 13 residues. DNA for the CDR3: TGTGCCAGCAGGGGGCCCCAGGGTTCACCCCTCCACTTT. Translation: CASRGPQGSPLHF.

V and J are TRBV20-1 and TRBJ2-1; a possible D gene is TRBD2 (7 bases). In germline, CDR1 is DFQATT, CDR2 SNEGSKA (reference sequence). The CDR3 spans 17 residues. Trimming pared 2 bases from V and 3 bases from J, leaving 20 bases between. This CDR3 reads CSARIGIRGGGYNEQFF. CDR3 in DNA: TGCAGTGCTAGAATAGGTATCCGGGGAGGGGGCTACAATGAGCAGTTCTTC.

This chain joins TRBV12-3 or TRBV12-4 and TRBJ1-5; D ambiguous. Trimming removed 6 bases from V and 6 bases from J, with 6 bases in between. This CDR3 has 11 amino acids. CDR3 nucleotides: TGTGCCAGCAGCCTAGCTCAGCCCCAGCATTTT. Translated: CASSLAQPQHF.

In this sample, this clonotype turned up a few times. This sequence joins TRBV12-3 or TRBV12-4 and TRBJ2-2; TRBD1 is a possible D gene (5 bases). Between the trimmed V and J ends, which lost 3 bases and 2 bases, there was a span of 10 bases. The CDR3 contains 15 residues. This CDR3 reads CASSFWTSNTGELFF. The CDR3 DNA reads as TGTGCCAGCAGTTTTTGGACAAGCAACACCGGGGAGCTGTTTTTT.

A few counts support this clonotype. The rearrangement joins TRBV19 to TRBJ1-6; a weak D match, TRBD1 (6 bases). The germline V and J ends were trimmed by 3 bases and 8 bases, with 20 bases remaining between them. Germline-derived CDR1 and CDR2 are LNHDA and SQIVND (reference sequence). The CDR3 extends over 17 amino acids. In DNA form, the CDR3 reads TGTGCCAGTAGTATCTCCGCGGGGGGCACCTTCTATTCACCCCTCCACTTT. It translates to CASSISAGGTFYSPLHF.

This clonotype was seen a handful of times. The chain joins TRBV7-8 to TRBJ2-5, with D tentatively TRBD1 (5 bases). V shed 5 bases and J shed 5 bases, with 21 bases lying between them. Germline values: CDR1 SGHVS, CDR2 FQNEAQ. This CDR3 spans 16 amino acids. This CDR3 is CASSPPPQGIGETQYF. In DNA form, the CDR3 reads TGTGCCAGCAGCCCTCCCCCGCAGGGAATTGGGGAGACCCAGTACTTC. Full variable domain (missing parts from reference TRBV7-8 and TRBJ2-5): GAGVSQSPRYKVAKRGQDVALRCDPISGHVSLFWYQQALGQGPEFLTYFQNEAQLDKSGLPSDRFFAERPEGSVSTLKIQRTQQEDSAVYLCASSPPPQGIGETQYFGPGTRLLVL.

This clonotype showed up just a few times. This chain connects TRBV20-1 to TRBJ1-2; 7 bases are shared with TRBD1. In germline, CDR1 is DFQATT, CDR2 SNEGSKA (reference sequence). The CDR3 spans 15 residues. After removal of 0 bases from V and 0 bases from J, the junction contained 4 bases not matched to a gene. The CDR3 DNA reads TGCAGTGCTAGAGATTCGGACAGGACTAACTATGGCTACACCTTC. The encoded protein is CSARDSDRTNYGYTF.

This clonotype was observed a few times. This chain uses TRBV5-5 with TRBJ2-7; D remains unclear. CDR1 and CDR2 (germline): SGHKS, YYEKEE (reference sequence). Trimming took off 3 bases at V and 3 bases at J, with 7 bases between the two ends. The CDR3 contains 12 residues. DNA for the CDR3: TGTGCCAGCAGCTGGAGATTCTACGAGCAGTACGTC. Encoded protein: CASSWRFYEQYV.

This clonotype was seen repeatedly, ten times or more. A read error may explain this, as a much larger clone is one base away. This chain's CDR3 is CASTPIGQGVYEQYF. DNA of the CDR3: TGTGCCAGCACTCCAATTGGACAGGGGGTCTACGAGCAGTACTTC. This sequence joins TRBV6-2 or TRBV6-3 and TRBJ2-7, with 10 bases identical to TRBD1. Trimming took 7 bases from V and 3 from J; bases not matched to a gene: 9. Germline CDR1 reads MNHEY; CDR2 reads SVGEGT. The CDR3 covers 15 residues.

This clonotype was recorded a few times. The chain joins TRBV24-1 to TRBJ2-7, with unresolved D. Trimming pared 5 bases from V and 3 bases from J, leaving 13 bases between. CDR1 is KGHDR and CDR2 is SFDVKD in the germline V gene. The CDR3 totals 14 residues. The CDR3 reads CATSGWTAVYEQYF. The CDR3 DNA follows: TGTGCCACCAGTGGCTGGACGGCTGTCTACGAGCAGTACTTC.

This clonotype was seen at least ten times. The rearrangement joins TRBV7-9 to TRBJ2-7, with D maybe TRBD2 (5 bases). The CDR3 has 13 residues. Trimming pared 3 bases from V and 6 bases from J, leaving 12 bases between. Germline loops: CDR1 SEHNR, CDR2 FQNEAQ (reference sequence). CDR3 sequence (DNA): TGTGCCAGCAGCTTGACCCGGGGAGCCGAGCAGTACGTC. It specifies CASSLTRGAEQYV.

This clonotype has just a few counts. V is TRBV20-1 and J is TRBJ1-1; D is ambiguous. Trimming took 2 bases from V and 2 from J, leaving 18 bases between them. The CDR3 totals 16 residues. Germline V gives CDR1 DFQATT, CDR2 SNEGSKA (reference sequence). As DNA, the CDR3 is TGCAGTGCTAGACGCCGACGCGGCAGCACCAACACTGAAGCTTTCTTT. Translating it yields CSARRRRGSTNTEAFF.